The 23 T cell receptor beta chains presented below share a single source sample, sequenced in a study of shared clonotypes between healthy human individuals. Naive CD8 cells lacked CD45RO and underwent positive selection for CCR7, leaving out terminally differentiated effector memory CD45RA+ cells. The table came from immunoSEQ multiplex PCR; TCRdb's copy has only in-frame clones and leaves some out. Of under 700,000 clones in the sample, 90% to 95% are singletons; the top ten hold over 0.095%. Specimen: naive CD8+ T cells sorted from blood. The receptors originated from a woman aged 25-40 years in good health.

The gene calls are TRBV13 and TRBJ2-1, with 9 bases aligning to TRBD2. The junction had 5 bases not matched to a gene; V was cut back by 8 bases and J by 0 bases. This CDR3 is built from 15 residues. Germline V gene sequence: CDR1 PRHDT, CDR2 FYEKMQ (reference sequence). The CDR3 protein is CASGLSGSSYNEQFF. CDR3 bases: TGTGCCAGCGGACTTAGCGGGAGCTCCTACAATGAGCAGTTCTTC.

The gene calls are TRBV29-1 and TRBJ1-2; D might be TRBD1 (5 bases). CDR1 is SQVTM and CDR2 is ANQGSEA in the germline V gene. There are 15 residues in the CDR3. V dropped 4 bases and J dropped 2 bases, with 17 bases sitting between them. The CDR3 spells CSVGDGGSLNYGYTF. Written as DNA, the CDR3 is TGCAGCGTTGGGGACGGAGGGAGTTTAAACTATGGCTACACCTTC.

V and J are TRBV7-9 and TRBJ2-5; 12 nucleotides align to TRBD2. The assigned J gene may be wrong: the sequence end matches TRBJ2-7 better. The CDR3 consists of 16 residues. The germline CDR1 and CDR2 sequences are SEHNR and FQNEAQ (reference sequence). This CDR3 reads CASSSTSGSLLGEQYF. CDR3 sequence (DNA): TGTGCCAGCAGCTCGACTAGCGGGAGCCTATTGGGCGAGCAGTACTTC.

This chain connects TRBV5-1 to TRBJ2-4; 11 bases agree with TRBD1. Germline V gene sequence: CDR1 SGHRS, CDR2 YFSETQ. The CDR3 consists of 15 residues. The V and J ends lost 3 bases and 6 bases, in that order; junction bases with no gene match: 5. DNA of the CDR3: TGCGCCAGCAGCTCGGACAGGGGGCCTTCAAACATTCAGTACTTC. Its protein product is CASSSDRGPSNIQYF.

With respect to this clone: The junction shows a germline mismatch at one end, possibly a read error. This chain joins TRBV5-5 and TRBJ1-1; D is unresolved. This CDR3 has 13 residues. Germline V gene data show CDR1 as SGHKS and CDR2 as YYEKEE (reference sequence). CDR3 region: CASSLKSNIEAFF. CDR3 sequence (DNA): TGTGCCAGCAGCTTGAAATCGAACATTGAAGCTTTCTTT.

The chain is built from TRBV19 and TRBJ1-1; 10 positions match TRBD1. The trim removed 4 bases at V and 5 bases at J, leaving 10 bases unmatched. The CDR3 extends over 16 amino acids. Germline lookup yields CDR1 LNHDA and CDR2 SQIVND (reference sequence). DNA for the CDR3: TGTGCCAGTAGTAGGAACCGGGACAGGGGTATGACTGAAGCTTTCTTT. This gives the protein CASSRNRDRGMTEAFF.

This clone was observed once. The V call is TRBV6-1, the J call TRBJ1-1, with D hard to call. Per the germline V gene, CDR1 is MNHNS and CDR2 is SASEGT. V lost 8 bases and J lost 0, with 10 bases in between. The CDR3 totals 13 residues. The CDR3 is CASPTAMNTEAFF. The DNA for the CDR3 is TGTGCCAGCCCGACGGCCATGAACACTGAAGCTTTCTTT.

The chain links TRBV28 to TRBJ1-3; TRBD1 aligns across 8 bases. Germline CDR1 MDHEN, CDR2 SYDVKM. The CDR3 totals 17 residues. The V and J ends lost 3 bases and 0 bases, in that order; junction bases with no gene match: 7. The CDR3 DNA reads as TGTGCCAGCAGTTTCCCCGGACAGGGTCCCTCTGGAAACACCATATATTTT. Translation gives CASSFPGQGPSGNTIYF. The whole variable domain, remainder taken from reference TRBV28 and TRBJ1-3, is DVKVTQSSRYLVKRTGEKVFLECVQDMDHENMFWYRQDPGLGLRLIYFSYDVKMKEKGDIPEGYSVSREKKERFSLILESASTNQTSMYLCASSFPGQGPSGNTIYFGEGSWLTVV.

The genes are TRBV29-1 and TRBJ2-7; TRBD1 might be the D (6 bases). The CDR3 totals 14 residues. Germline values: CDR1 SQVTM, CDR2 ANQGSEA. V was clipped by 4 bases and J by 6 bases, with 19 bases between them. This CDR3 reads CSVGSGQLLTEQYF. The CDR3 nucleotides are TGCAGCGTTGGATCCGGACAGCTACTTACCGAGCAGTACTTC.

The V and J genes are TRBV27 and TRBJ2-7; 8 nucleotides match TRBD1. V gave up 5 bases and J gave up 3 bases; unmatched junction bases: 12. The CDR3 loop spans 16 amino acids. Germline V gives CDR1 MNHEY, CDR2 SMNVEV (reference sequence). The CDR3 region is CASSRFPGQGDYEQYF. CDR3 sequence (DNA): TGTGCCAGCAGTAGATTCCCCGGACAGGGCGACTACGAGCAGTACTTC.

The chain carries TRBV30 and TRBJ2-7, with TRBD2 as a possible D gene (6 bases). The CDR3 covers 15 residues. With 0 bases removed from V and 4 bases from J, the gap between germline ends came to 16 bases. CDR1 and CDR2 from the germline V gene are GTSNPN and SVGIG (reference sequence). For the CDR3, the DNA is TGTGCCTGGAGTGTATTCGGGAGCGGGTCTTACGAGCAGTACTTC. Translated: CAWSVFGSGSYEQYF.

The chain combines TRBV10-3 with TRBJ2-3; the match to TRBD1 covers 8 bases. CDR1 and CDR2 (germline): ENHRY, SYGVKD. J gave up 5 bases and V 2 bases, and 6 bases lay outside the gene matches. The CDR3 covers 15 residues. The CDR3 reads CAISERDRILDTQYF. CDR3 DNA: TGTGCCATCAGTGAGAGGGACAGGATTTTAGATACGCAGTATTTT.

The chain has TRBV28 and TRBJ2-7; 8 bases line up with TRBD2. V dropped 8 bases and J dropped 5; count of bases not matched to a gene: 11. The CDR3 runs 14 residues. Germline V gives CDR1 MDHEN, CDR2 SYDVKM. CDR3 nucleotide sequence: TGTGCCAGCTATAGCGGGGCCATAATCCACGAGCAGTACTTC. It specifies CASYSGAIIHEQYF.

J is TRBJ1-5 and V is TRBV10-2; 8 bases map to TRBD1. This CDR3 has 16 residues. Per germline, CDR1 WSHSY and CDR2 SAAADI. After removal of 3 bases from V and 4 bases from J, the junction contained 8 bases not matched to a gene. CDR3 amino acids: CASSEGDRGPNQPQHF. CDR3 coding DNA: TGCGCCAGCAGTGAAGGTGACAGGGGCCCGAATCAGCCCCAGCATTTT.

The sample holds one count of this clone. The V gene is TRBV28, the J gene TRBJ2-7; 8 bases fit TRBD2. With 6 bases clipped from V and 2 bases from J, the junction kept 3 bases outside the gene matches. Germline V gene lookup returns CDR1 MDHEN and CDR2 SYDVKM. The CDR3 covers 13 residues. CDR3 nucleotide sequence: TGTGCCAGCAGCAAGGGACTAGCCTACGAGCAGTACTTC. It encodes CASSKGLAYEQYF.

The gene calls are TRBV6-6 and TRBJ2-1, with a tentative D call TRBD2 (6 bases). CDR1 MNHNY and CDR2 SVGAGI come from the germline V gene (reference sequence). The CDR3 extends over 16 amino acids. Between the trimmed V and J ends, which lost 2 bases and 4 bases, there was a span of 15 bases. DNA of the CDR3: TGTGCCAGCAGTTACGGTTACGAGGGAGGATACAATGAGCAGTTCTTC. The encoded protein is CASSYGYEGGYNEQFF.

The rearrangement joins TRBV10-2 to TRBJ2-7; 10 bases fit TRBD1. The V gene's germline CDR1 is WSHSY and CDR2 SAAADI. The CDR3 runs to 14 residues. V lost 4 bases to trimming and J lost 5 bases; unmatched junction nucleotides: 5. The CDR3 sequence: CASSVGTGVDEQYF. The CDR3 bases are TGCGCCAGCAGTGTAGGGACAGGGGTCGACGAGCAGTACTTC.

The chain recombines TRBV28 with TRBJ2-7, with TRBD2 identical over 10 bases. The germline V gene encodes CDR1 MDHEN and CDR2 SYDVKM. The CDR3 has 15 residues. V dropped 5 bases and J dropped 6; count of bases not matched to a gene: 10. CDR3 in amino acids: CASSATSGNSLEQYF. In DNA form, the CDR3 reads TGTGCCAGCAGTGCTACTAGCGGGAACTCTCTCGAGCAGTACTTC.

The gene calls are TRBV6-5 and TRBJ2-1, with 7 nucleotides matching TRBD2. The V gene's germline CDR1 is MNHEY and CDR2 SVGAGI. J lost 7 bases, V lost 4 bases, and 7 bases had no gene match. The CDR3 has 14 amino acids. CDR3 region: CASSLSGIGNEQFF. CDR3 coding DNA: TGTGCCAGCAGTTTAAGCGGGATTGGGAATGAGCAGTTCTTC.

The chain joins TRBV21-1 to TRBJ1-1; TRBD1, the table's D call, lacks a check against the DNA. TRBV21-1 counts as a pseudogene. The CDR3 is made up of 15 amino acids. The CDR3 DNA is TGTGCCAGCAGCAAAGACCGGGACAGGAATCCTGAAGCTTTCTTT. Protein: CASSKDRDRNPEAFF.

The rearrangement links TRBV6-6 to TRBJ2-7; 8 positions match TRBD2. Germline V lookup: CDR1 MNHNY, CDR2 SVGAGI (reference sequence). This CDR3 region has 13 residues. The trim removed 2 bases at V and 6 bases at J, leaving 3 bases unmatched. This CDR3 reads CASSYGTRIEQYF. CDR3 coding DNA: TGTGCCAGCAGTTACGGGACTAGGATCGAGCAGTACTTC.

The rearrangement joins TRBV6-5 to TRBJ1-2; 9 bases match TRBD1. The J segment lost 6 bases and the V segment lost 4 bases, leaving 3 bases of the junction unmatched. This CDR3 spans 13 amino acids. The germline V gene encodes CDR1 MNHEY and CDR2 SVGAGI. The chain's CDR3 is CASSSTGGNGYTF. The DNA of the CDR3 is TGTGCCAGCAGTTCGACAGGGGGGAATGGCTACACCTTC.

This sequence joins TRBV15 and TRBJ1-5, with D perhaps matching TRBD1 (6 bases). The CDR3 extends over 14 amino acids. Germline V gives CDR1 LNHNV, CDR2 YYDKDF (reference sequence). Trimming took off 1 base at V and 4 bases at J, with 8 bases between the two ends. The CDR3 coding sequence is TGTGCCACCAGCAGAGGGAGGGGGAATCAGCCCCAGCATTTT. Its protein product is CATSRGRGNQPQHF.